This TCR beta chain was retrieved from a study of OX40 agonist ivuxolimab in advanced cancers. Looking at the study overall: The dose of intravenous ivuxolimab that patients received every 2 weeks ranged from 0.01 to 10 mg/kg.

Anyone with autoimmune disease history or systemic immunosuppression was excluded. Trimming pared 4 bases from V and 7 bases from J, leaving 13 bases between. CDR1 is SGHDN and CDR2 is FVKESK in the germline V gene. The CDR3 is 13 amino acids. Data came from immunoSEQ multiplex PCR; TCRdb stores just in-frame clones and leaves some out. The sample has 77,000 or so clones, roughly 90% seen once. Sequences were derived from CD4+ or CD8+ T cells sorted from blood, sampled in a trial of the OX40 agonist ivuxolimab. The rearrangement joins TRBV14 to TRBJ1-2, with D possibly matching TRBD1 (5 bases). The receptor was isolated from an adult with an advanced solid tumor such as melanoma, head and neck, liver or kidney cancer. The CDR3 coding sequence is TGTGCCAGCAGCCTAACGTCAAGGGGTGGCTACACCTTC. Translated: CASSLTSRGGYTF.